A single count supports the clone carrying this T cell receptor (beta chain). Its cognate antigen is unknown. Peptide-pool stimulation followed by sequencing identified expanded antigen-specific CD4+ clonotypes in the ViraFEST assay. Isolating CD4+ T cells followed approximately 11 days of culture. In the vaccine recipients, nucleocapsid antibodies were negative and there was no prior SARS-CoV-2 infection. Wells containing 1.5 million to 2 million PBMC each were cultured with roughly 10 IU/ml IL-2 and approximately 10 ug/ml peptides. On both days 3 and 7, half of the culture medium was replaced with IL-2 medium. The assay was immunoSEQ multiplex PCR, and TCRdb's table has in-frame clones only and misses some. The table includes tens of thousands of clones, around 75% detected once. The CDR3 length is 16 residues. The V gene lost 3 bases and the J gene lost 7 bases, with 18 bases spanning the gap. Germline V gene data show CDR1 as MNHGY and CDR2 as SVAAGI.

This entry is derived from a study of vaccination effects on CD4 cells after COVID-19. This clonotype was obtained from a human donor who received a COVID-19 vaccine. The input for sequencing was CD4+ T cells from PBMCs cultured with HCoV-OC43 spike peptides, taken before COVID-19 vaccination. Subset of the sample: HCoV-OC43 spike overlapping peptide pool stimulation. V is TRBV6-9 and J is TRBJ1-4, with D perhaps matching TRBD1 (5 bases). The CDR3 nucleotides read TGTGCCAGCAGTTACCTGTTTGGGGGAGAGATTGAAAAACTGTTTTTT. Encoded protein: CASSYLFGGEIEKLFF.